This T cell receptor beta chain was captured by sequencing in a study of T cells in women clearing cervical HPV infection (dated by TCRdb to 2016 to 2019). In terms of the full investigation: The cases were about 27 women with histologically confirmed HPV16-related CIN3 or worse, and 2 of these cases were invasive cancers. Cases and controls were matched on year of sample collection and on age within five years. An exploratory proof-of-principle case-control study, nested within the Guanacaste HPV Natural History Study in Costa Rica, was conducted to compare TCR repertoires across cervical HPV16 outcomes. In the parent cohort, 9,500 to 13,000 women aged 18 or older were enrolled in Guanacaste, Costa Rica, during about 1993 to 1995 and then followed for approximately 7 years. As quality controls, five blinded duplicates were added to each group, bringing the total to about 60 samples made up of approximately 50 participants and around 10 replicates. The controls were around 25 women whose single incident HPV16 infection cleared within 12 months with no development of precancer or cancer. Among cases, blood sampling occurred a median of 149 days after lesion detection, with an interquartile range of about 80 to 230 days. Blood from cases was collected at the visit where the lesion was first found, while blood from controls was collected once the infection could no longer be detected. Cases had a median age of about 34 years and controls had a median age of approximately 40, with no significant differences in baseline characteristics. Because only a few women had HLA typing data, the possibility that HLA type acted as a confounder could not be ruled out.

A word on this clone: Its antigen is still unknown. Read coverage stops 3 residues before the CDR3 terminus; the germline J gene supplies the remainder.

The CDR3 sequence holds 16 residues, the cysteine and phenylalanine included. The CDR3 was read in part: 39 bases, with the frame set at base 1. V is clipped by 5 bases and J by 1 base, and the sequence between their germline boundaries is 14 bases long. Every participant had a single incident cervical HPV16 infection, and women with prevalent HPV16 infections were excluded. Cervical HPV DNA was detected with MY09/MY11 PCR, and genotyping was done by dot-blot hybridization. More than 14 mL of heparinized blood were centrifuged, and the buffy coat was split into aliquots, frozen at -30 degrees C, and then kept at -80 degrees C. Genomic DNA was extracted from buffy coat specimens using QIAGEN kits. What the research found in general, with its limitations: Significantly higher TCR repertoire richness was observed in CIN3+ cases than in controls across sequencing depths, whereas no difference in evenness was found. Random forest classifiers combining richness and V gene abundances distinguished cases from controls with an estimated AUC of around 0.79. TRBV6-7 relative abundance was lower in cases than in controls (about 0.099% versus 0.16%; Bonferroni P = 0.0008). The cross-sectional design could not show whether the associations came before the infection or were a result of it, and neither effector/memory subsets nor HPV-specific T cells were isolated. Because the number of T cells in each sample was unknown, differences in richness could reflect differing T-cell content rather than repertoire biology.

Using the immunoSEQ assay, multiplex PCR amplified TCR beta CDR3 regions from an average of about 1,200 ng of genomic DNA per sample. To correct primer bias, the assay used a complete synthetic TCR repertoire to set an amplification baseline. The amplicons were sequenced on the Illumina platform. Per the original workflow: Error correction of the sequences involved clustering with frequency ratios plus a modified nearest-neighbor algorithm, after which the sequences were analyzed in the immunoSEQ Analyzer using IMGT gene definitions. At each rarefaction depth, TCR richness and evenness were averaged over 20 rarefaction repeats, and samples with fewer sequences than the depth were excluded. Wilcoxon rank sum tests with FDR correction were used to compare V, D and J gene relative abundances between the groups. An intraclass correlation of 95% to 97% for TCR richness and an average of about 77% across 66 gene segments were obtained from the blinded duplicates. TCRdb carries this immuneACCESS record with in-frame sequences only. Its versions omit some clonotypes, under half of them owing to an unresolved V gene in the studies checked, with the rest unexplained. The V and J calls and clone size come from that table; D and trimming were worked out from the DNA. This sample's table carries 30,000 or so clones. The top ten clonotypes cover about 3.7% of the sample.

The TCR comes from a woman aged 18 to 75 with a cervical HPV16 infection that either progressed to CIN3+ or cleared (not recorded which). Input material: blood buffy coat. The V gene is TRBV12-3 or TRBV12-4 and the J gene is TRBJ2-2; TRBD1 might be the D gene, on 6 matching bases. The CDR3 is CASSKSTGLNTGELFF. The CDR3 DNA, read in part, is TGTGCCAGCAGTAAATCGACAGGTTTGAACACCGGGGAG.